The rows below give T cell receptor beta chains drawn from one sample of a study of immune evolution from preneoplasia to lung adenocarcinoma. Data came from immunoSEQ multiplex PCR; TCRdb stores just in-frame clones and leaves some out. This sample carries approximately 3,000 clones, around 83% of them seen once, and the ten largest clones take less than 15%. The specimen was FFPE adjacent normal lung tissue. These receptors all come from a person aged 35-55 years with lung adenocarcinoma. CDR3s include the opening cysteine and the closing phenylalanine or tryptophan. Each record gives: V gene, D gene, clone size, J gene, CDR3 DNA, CDR3 protein. The D gene is left open where the match is weak. Some rows have no size entry. The others give once, few or many, or a class for an expanded clone.

>TRBV5-1|-|-|TRBJ2-6
TGCGCCAGCAGCCCACAAACAGGGATTGCCTCTGGGGCCAACGTCCTGACTTTC
CASSPQTGIASGANVLTF
>TRBV5-1|-|-|TRBJ2-5
TGCGCCAGCAGCGTCTCCGGGACCATGGGGGAGACCCAGTACTTC
CASSVSGTMGETQYF
>TRBV7-2|-|-|TRBJ1-5
TGTGCCAGCAGCTTAGTGCCCCGGGTGGCGGGGAACAATCAGCCCCAGCATTTT
CASSLVPRVAGNNQPQHF
>TRBV10-3|-|-|TRBJ2-7
TGTGCCATCAGTGAGTCGGGTGCGGCGGGGTCCAGCTCCTACGAGCAGTACTTC
CAISESGAAGSSSYEQYF
>TRBV19|-|-|TRBJ1-5
TGTGCCAATGGTACTAATCAGCCCCAGCATTTT
CANGTNQPQHF
>TRBV30|-|-|TRBJ1-2
TGTGCCTGGAGTCGGGACGGCCATGGCTACACCTTC
CAWSRDGHGYTF
>TRBV10-3|TRBD1|few|TRBJ1-1
TGTGCCAGCGCATTAAGACAGGGGACGTTCACCACTGAAGCTTTCTTT
CASALRQGTFTTEAFF
>TRBV9|TRBD1|-|TRBJ2-6
TGTGCCAGCAGCGTAGCGACAGGGCGCGGGGCCAACGTCCTGACTTTC
CASSVATGRGANVLTF
>TRBV28|-|-|TRBJ2-3
TGTGCCAGCAGTTTATGGCTGGACTACCCTGGGGAAGATACGCAGTATTTT
CASSLWLDYPGEDTQYF
>TRBV2|-|-|TRBJ1-1
TGTGCCAGCAGTGAAGCGTCGCAGGGTGAAGCTTTCTTT
CASSEASQGEAFF
>TRBV15|TRBD1|-|TRBJ2-5
TGTGCCACCAGCAGAGTTTCGACAGGGGCCAACCAAGAGACCCAGTACTTC
CATSRVSTGANQETQYF
>TRBV11-2|-|-|TRBJ2-2
TGTGCCAGCAGACTCAGTTCCGGGGAGCTGTTTTTT
CASRLSSGELFF
>TRBV7-2|-|-|TRBJ2-7
TGTGCCAGCAGCTTAGACGCCAGCTACGAGCAGTACTTC
CASSLDASYEQYF
>TRBV5-6|-|-|TRBJ1-1
TGTGCCAGCAGCTTCGTACAGAACACTGAAGCTTTCTTT
CASSFVQNTEAFF
>TRBV25-1|TRBD1|-|TRBJ2-1
TGTGCCAGCAGTAAGCTGACAGGGGATCTTTTTAATGAGCAGTTCTTC
CASSKLTGDLFNEQFF
>TRBV9|-|-|TRBJ2-5
TGTGCCAGCAGCGTAATGGGGGCCCAAGAGACCCAGTACTTC
CASSVMGAQETQYF